Described below is a single T cell receptor beta chain sequence and its context. Clones were read by immunoSEQ multiplex PCR, and TCRdb kept only the in-frame ones, dropping some. Here the sample spans about 65,000 clones, over 75% being singletons. The CDR3 spans 15 residues. V gave up 1 base and J gave up 4 bases; unmatched junction bases: 4. The germline gives CDR1 MNHNS, CDR2 SASEGT. This sample stems from a study of blood T cell repertoires in COVID-19. Study-level background: Collection of acute and convalescent COVID-19 samples took place in the United States, Italy and Spain.

The chain has TRBV6-1 and TRBJ1-2, with 9 bases aligning to TRBD1. This TCR was sampled from an elderly man with acute or convalescent COVID-19. The specimen was peripheral blood. The CDR3: CASSEEGQGFYGYTF. CDR3 DNA sequence: TGTGCCAGCAGTGAAGAAGGACAGGGGTTCTATGGCTACACCTTC.